This record looks at one TCR beta chain sequence and its context. Antigen: not known. Profiling relied on immunoSEQ multiplex PCR, and the TCRdb table lists in-frame clones only, not all of them. The data contain 200,000 or so clones, just over 90% of them singletons. This entry belongs to a study of T cell responses to AZD1222 COVID-19 vaccine. V was trimmed by 0 bases and J by 4 bases, leaving 15 bases between them. CDR3 length: 16 residues. Germline V gives CDR1 MNHEY, CDR2 SVGAGI. Overall study results and limits: It was only a handful of AZD1222 recipients who were seropositive at baseline. Clonal diversity was possibly underestimated, and the donors were mostly white British, with more females. Reportedly, nearly half the spike-specific TCRs target unmutated variant regions. Along spike, vaccine-associated CD4 TCRs were found throughout, with dominance at 160-218 and 743-854.

The J gene is TRBJ1-2, the V gene TRBV6-5; D is possibly TRBD1 (6 bases). This receptor was identified in an adult in good health. The input for sequencing was peripheral blood, taken on day 0 of MenACWY control vaccination. The CDR3 DNA reads TGTGCCAGCAGTTACTCGTTAGGGGGGGGCGTCTATGGCTACACCTTC. Protein sequence: CASSYSLGGGVYGYTF.